What follows are 14 T cell receptor beta chains derived from one specimen sequenced in a study of blood T cell repertoires in COVID-19. Assay: immunoSEQ multiplex PCR; the TCRdb copy retains only in-frame clones and omits some. This table holds over 200,000 clones, about four fifths found once. The sample comprised PBMCs or T cells enriched from blood (not recorded which). The receptor source for this set is a man aged 55 to 69 who had recovered from COVID-19.

The chain carries TRBV12-5 and TRBJ2-4; tentatively, D is TRBD1 (6 bases). The germline V gene has CDR1 LGHNT and CDR2 FRNRAP. The CDR3 is made up of 18 amino acids. V lost 0 bases and J lost 2, with 17 bases in between. The CDR3 reads CASGLVPLGAGPKNIQYF. In DNA, the CDR3 is TGTGCTAGTGGTTTGGTACCGTTGGGGGCTGGGCCCAAAAACATTCAGTACTTC.

V is TRBV4-3 and J is TRBJ2-7, with a weak D call TRBD2 (6 bases). Trimming removed 2 bases at V and 6 bases at J, with 11 bases between. There are 13 residues in the CDR3. CDR1 and CDR2 (germline): LGHNA, YSLEER. This CDR3 is CASSQHGGAEQYF. CDR3 bases: TGCGCCAGCAGCCAACACGGGGGTGCCGAGCAGTACTTC.

This chain uses TRBV7-3 with TRBJ1-2; D possibly corresponds to TRBD1 (5 bases). This CDR3 spans 16 amino acids. Germline V gives CDR1 SGHTA, CDR2 FQGTGA. With 1 base removed from V and 8 bases from J, the gap between germline ends came to 20 bases. The CDR3 reads CASSLMGTTASGGYTF. The DNA for the CDR3 is TGTGCCAGCAGCTTAATGGGAACGACAGCCTCAGGGGGCTACACCTTC.

This chain joins TRBV6-5 and TRBJ1-2; D remains ambiguous. The CDR3 is 13 amino acids. CDR1 MNHEY and CDR2 SVGAGI come from the germline V gene. V lost 6 bases and J 6 bases, leaving 14 bases between the germline ends. The CDR3 bases are TGTGCCAGCAGGACACCCGTTTGGGATGGCTACACCTTC. Its protein is CASRTPVWDGYTF.

This chain joins TRBV11-3 and TRBJ2-7, with D tentatively TRBD2 (6 bases). The CDR3 runs 14 residues. Germline-derived CDR1 and CDR2 are SGHNT and YENEEA. V lost 5 bases to trimming and J lost 1 base, with 12 bases between them. The CDR3 here is CASSPVGTSYEQYF. The CDR3 nucleotides are TGTGCCAGCAGCCCAGTGGGGACTTCCTACGAGCAGTACTTC.

V is TRBV7-2 and J is TRBJ1-2; tentative D call: TRBD1 (6 bases). Germline CDR1 is SGHTA and CDR2 is FQGNSA. The CDR3 has 16 amino acids. The V gene lost 6 bases and the J gene lost 0 bases, with 17 bases spanning the gap. This chain's CDR3 is CASSRAGAGANYGYTF. DNA for the CDR3: TGTGCCAGCAGTCGGGCGGGGGCAGGGGCTAACTATGGCTACACCTTC.

This chain joins TRBV11-2 and TRBJ2-7; no definite D call. This CDR3 region has 9 residues. Germline V CDR1 and CDR2: SGHAT, FQNNGV. The V gene lost 8 bases and the J gene lost 9 bases, with 8 bases spanning the gap. CDR3 sequence reads: CASGSGQYF. Written as DNA, the CDR3 is TGTGCCAGCGGATCAGGGCAGTACTTC.

The chain carries TRBV27 and TRBJ2-4; TRBD1 agrees at 8 bases. Germline trimming cut 5 bases from V and 3 bases from J; bases unmatched to any gene: 9. CDR3 length equals 16 residues. Looked up from germline, CDR1 is MNHEY and CDR2 is SMNVEV (reference sequence). The CDR3 loop is CASSTWTGSGKNIQYF. The CDR3 DNA reads as TGTGCCAGCAGTACCTGGACAGGGTCGGGCAAAAACATTCAGTACTTC.

The V gene is TRBV7-9, the J gene TRBJ2-1, with a weak D call TRBD1 (5 bases). This CDR3 comprises 16 residues. V was trimmed by 5 bases and J by 5 bases, leaving 19 bases between them. Germline lookup yields CDR1 SEHNR and CDR2 FQNEAQ (reference sequence). Here the CDR3 DNA reads TGTGCCAGCAGCCTACGGACACCGGCCCGAAACAATGAGCAGTTCTTC. The encoded protein is CASSLRTPARNNEQFF.

The chain carries TRBV11-3 and TRBJ1-1; possible D gene TRBD1, 5 bases. The V end was cut by 5 bases, the J end by 5 bases, with 12 bases between. Germline V gives CDR1 SGHNT, CDR2 YENEEA. CDR3 length: 13 residues. The CDR3 DNA reads as TGTGCCAGCAGCCCCAGGGCGGGGACTGAAGCTTTCTTT. Amino acid sequence: CASSPRAGTEAFF.

V and J are TRBV11-3 and TRBJ1-6; unclear D gene. V was clipped by 2 bases and J by 7 bases, with 6 bases between them. The CDR3 totals 13 residues. Per germline, CDR1 SGHNT and CDR2 YENEEA. As DNA, the CDR3 is TGTGCCAGCAGCTTAACAACGAATTCACCCCTCCACTTT. Translating gives CASSLTTNSPLHF.

The chain uses TRBV5-8 and TRBJ1-1; maybe TRBD1 (5 bases). Trimming took 7 bases from V and 3 from J, leaving 16 bases between them. The CDR3 covers 14 residues. Germline CDR1 SGHTS, CDR2 YDEGEE. CDR3 sequence reads: CASHRSPLDTEAFF. CDR3 coding DNA: TGTGCCAGCCACAGGTCGCCCCTGGACACTGAAGCTTTCTTT. Full variable domain (remainder filled in from reference TRBV5-8 and TRBJ1-1): EAGVTQSPTHLIKTRGQQATLRCSPISGHTSVYWYQQALGLGLQFLLWYDEGEERNRGNFPPRFSGRQFPNYSSELNVNALELEDSALYLCASHRSPLDTEAFFGQGTRLTVV.

This clone was counted a few times. This rearrangement joins TRBV5-6 to TRBJ1-6; no clear D. Germline V gene lookup returns CDR1 SGHDT and CDR2 YYEEEE. This CDR3 has 13 residues. Deletions cut 4 bases from V and 7 bases from J, with 9 bases between. The CDR3 region has the DNA TGTGCCAGCAGCCTAGATTTGAATTCACCCCTCCACTTT. It codes for CASSLDLNSPLHF.

The chain has TRBV5-6 and TRBJ2-3, with TRBD1 as a possible D gene (6 bases). Germline values: CDR1 SGHDT, CDR2 YYEEEE. Trimming removed 3 bases from V and 1 base from J, with 15 bases in between. CDR3 length: 16 amino acids. CDR3 loop: CASSWPQGLGTDTQYF. In nucleotides, the CDR3 is TGTGCCAGCAGCTGGCCTCAGGGGCTTGGCACAGATACGCAGTATTTT.